One and the same sample provided the 32 T cell receptor beta chains below, sequenced in a study of T-cell reconstitution after alpha-beta-depleted transplantation in children. For TCRbeta, the library was prepared with unique molecular identifiers. Each CDR3 protein gets one entry after TCRdb re-called the PCR reads with MiXCR. The table lists 190,000 or so distinct CDR3 sequences, roughly 7.5% of them singletons, with 3% to 3.5% in the top ten. Sequenced here: PBMCs from the stem cell graft donor, sampled from the stem cell graft. The source of these receptors is a human donor who donated a stem cell graft to a child with Wiskott-Aldrich syndrome.

Details on this clonotype: A much larger clone lies a single base off, so this may be a read error. The chain joins TRBV29-1 to TRBJ2-2; TRBD2 matches at 8 bases. The CDR3 sequence is 13 residues long. Germline V CDR1 and CDR2: SQVTM, ANQGSEA. This chain's CDR3 is CSVGTRHTGELVF. The DNA for the CDR3 is TGCAGCGTCGGGACTAGGCACACCGGGGAGCTGGTTTTT.

The V call is TRBV27, the J call TRBJ1-5; 9 bases are shared with TRBD1. Germline values: CDR1 MNHEY, CDR2 SMNVEV (reference sequence). CDR3 length: 15 residues. V trimming: 5 bases; J trimming: 4 bases; junction bases outside the gene matches: 6. The CDR3 here is CASSQGQGWNQPQHF. In DNA, the CDR3 is TGTGCCAGCAGTCAAGGACAGGGGTGGAATCAGCCCCAGCATTTT.

This clonotype was seen only a few times. The chain combines TRBV6-6 with TRBJ1-5, with TRBD1 matching over 8 bases. Germline V CDR1 and CDR2: MNHNY, SVGAGI (reference sequence). Trimming removed 5 bases from V and 7 bases from J; junction bases left unmatched: 4. CDR3 size: 13 residues. CDR3 sequence reads: CASSPDRAQPQHF. The DNA of the CDR3 is TGTGCCAGCAGTCCGGACAGGGCCCAGCCCCAGCATTTT.

J is TRBJ2-3 and V is TRBV30; D is ambiguous. V was pared by 3 bases and J by 5 bases, with 18 bases between. This CDR3 contains 15 residues. CDR1 is GTSNPN, CDR2 SVGIG, per germline (reference sequence). In DNA, the CDR3 is TGTGCCTGGAGCCTGAAGTGGGGTACGAGAGATACGCAGTATTTT. Residues: CAWSLKWGTRDTQYF. Using reference TRBV30 and TRBJ2-3 for the parts outside the CDR3, the full variable domain is SQTIHQWPATLVQPVGSPLSLECTVEGTSNPNLYWYRQAAGRGLQLLFYSVGIGQISSEVPQNLSASRPQDRQFILSSKKLLLSDSGFYLCAWSLKWGTRDTQYFGPGTRLTVL.

V usage is TRBV12-3 or TRBV12-4 and J usage is TRBJ2-1, with D hard to call. V lost 2 bases to trimming and J lost 0 bases, with 20 bases between them. This CDR3 spans 19 amino acids. In DNA, the CDR3 is TGTGCCAGCAGTTTAATGAGCGTAACGGGTTTTGGCTCCTACAATGAGCAGTTCTTC. Translating gives CASSLMSVTGFGSYNEQFF.

The chain has TRBV2 and TRBJ2-5, with D hard to call. Trimming stripped 4 bases from V and 4 bases from J, with 10 bases between. The CDR3 has 13 residues. From germline, CDR1 is SNHLY and CDR2 FYNNEI. The CDR3 bases are TGTGCCAGCAGTGCCCCATTAGGAGAGACCCAGTACTTC. Translation gives CASSAPLGETQYF.

This clonotype was seen ten or more times. For the CDR3, the DNA is TGTGCCACCAGCAGAGAATTTAATGAAAAACTGTTTTTT. This translates into CATSREFNEKLFF. The rearrangement uses TRBV15 and TRBJ1-4; no definite D call. The CDR3 has 13 amino acids. V was cut by 0 bases and J by 4 bases, with 3 bases left in between. Per germline, CDR1 LNHNV and CDR2 YYDKDF (reference sequence).

This clonotype has at least ten counts. The chain links TRBV7-2 to TRBJ1-2; D possibly corresponds to TRBD1 (6 bases). Trimming removed 1 base from V and 8 bases from J, with 8 bases in between. Germline assignment: CDR1 SGHTA and CDR2 FQGNSA. This CDR3 has 12 residues. This chain's CDR3 is CASSLVGGGYTF. In DNA, the CDR3 is TGTGCCAGCAGCTTAGTTGGGGGCGGCTACACCTTC.

This clonotype was counted at least ten times. The J gene is TRBJ1-5, the V gene TRBV15; no clear D gene. V was clipped by 1 base and J by 10 bases, with 17 bases between them. The CDR3 runs to 15 residues. Germline V lookup: CDR1 LNHNV, CDR2 YYDKDF (reference sequence). The CDR3 here is CATSRGQVGVYPQHF. In nucleotides, the CDR3 is TGTGCCACCAGCAGAGGTCAGGTCGGGGTATACCCCCAGCATTTT.

This clonotype was counted at least ten times. The chain is built from TRBV29-1 and TRBJ2-3; D is unresolved. The germline gives CDR1 SQVTM, CDR2 ANQGSEA. The CDR3 extends over 15 amino acids. V lost 1 base to trimming and J lost 2 bases, with 13 bases between them. The CDR3 sequence: CSVEGPTTATDTQYF. The CDR3 nucleotides are TGCAGCGTTGAAGGGCCTACAACGGCCACAGATACGCAGTATTTT.

In this sample, this clonotype turned up many times. The chain joins TRBV7-2 to TRBJ1-5; 9 positions agree with TRBD1. Germline assignment: CDR1 SGHTA and CDR2 FQGNSA. V shed 3 bases, J shed 6 bases, and the junction held 3 bases outside the gene matches. The length of the CDR3 is 14 residues. The DNA of the CDR3 is TGTGCCAGCAGCTTTCTGACAGGGGGTCAGCCCCAGCATTTT. Translating gives CASSFLTGGQPQHF.

This clonotype was seen repeatedly, ten times or more. The chain recombines TRBV12-3 or TRBV12-4 with TRBJ2-2, with a tentative D call TRBD2 (5 bases). Trimming cost V 6 bases and J 2 bases, with 16 bases left between them. The CDR3 runs 16 residues. CDR3 in DNA: TGTGCCAGCAGCCACGGCCGGCGGACTAACACCGGGGAGCTGTTTTTT. It encodes CASSHGRRTNTGELFF.

The chain links TRBV7-9 to TRBJ1-2; possibly TRBD1 for D (5 bases). Germline lookup yields CDR1 SEHNR and CDR2 FQNEAQ (reference sequence). The CDR3 sequence is 13 residues long. V was shortened by 6 bases and J by 3 bases, with 11 bases between the two germline ends. The CDR3 coding sequence is TGTGCCAGCAGTTCGGGGGTCTACTATGGCTACACCTTC. Protein: CASSSGVYYGYTF.

This clonotype showed up many times. Written as DNA, the CDR3 is TGCGCCAGCAGCCACCTTTTTGACAGGGACGGAGAGACCCAGTACTTC. It is translated as CASSHLFDRDGETQYF. J is TRBJ2-5 and V is TRBV4-3; 7 bases are a match to TRBD1. The CDR3 sequence is 16 residues long. J lost 4 bases, V lost 3 bases, and 11 bases had no gene match. The germline V gene encodes CDR1 LGHNA and CDR2 YSLEER.

This clonotype showed up many times. The chain couples TRBV24-1 to TRBJ2-7; D is unresolved. Germline CDR1 KGHDR, CDR2 SFDVKD. V dropped 3 bases and J dropped 5 bases, with 10 bases sitting between them. This CDR3 spans 13 amino acids. The CDR3 loop is CATSDPQTDEQYF. In DNA, the CDR3 is TGTGCCACCAGTGATCCGCAGACGGACGAGCAGTACTTC.

This clonotype was counted ten times or more. The J gene is TRBJ2-3, the V gene TRBV20-1; D ambiguous. Germline lookup yields CDR1 DFQATT and CDR2 SNEGSKA (reference sequence). The V gene lost 2 bases and the J gene lost 4 bases, with 4 bases spanning the gap. There are 11 residues in the CDR3. In nucleotides, the CDR3 is TGCAGTGCTAGATTTCCAGATACGCAGTATTTT. This gives the protein CSARFPDTQYF.

The V and J genes are TRBV6-1 and TRBJ1-6, with D perhaps TRBD1 (6 bases). Germline values: CDR1 MNHNS, CDR2 SASEGT. CDR3 length equals 16 residues. Trimming removed 4 bases from V and 5 bases from J, with 15 bases in between. CDR3 DNA sequence: TGTGCCAGCAGTGGGTGGGGGCTGTCCAATAATTCACCCCTCCACTTT. This translates into CASSGWGLSNNSPLHF.

This clonotype has at least ten counts. The chain carries TRBV7-2 and TRBJ2-1; 8 bases map to TRBD2. There are 17 residues in the CDR3. The ends lost 5 bases at V and 6 bases at J; junction bases unmatched: 15. From germline, CDR1 is SGHTA and CDR2 FQGNSA. DNA for the CDR3: TGTGCCAGCAGCACCTACCCGTCGGCGGGGGGCCCCAATGAGCAGTTCTTC. Its translation is CASSTYPSAGGPNEQFF.

This clonotype was picked up many times. The chain is built from TRBV12-3 or TRBV12-4 and TRBJ1-3; no clear D gene. This CDR3 contains 15 residues. V was trimmed by 4 bases and J by 0 bases, leaving 10 bases between them. CDR3 in amino acids: CASSWRSSSGNTIYF. The CDR3 bases are TGTGCCAGCAGTTGGAGGTCTAGCTCTGGAAACACCATATATTTT.

Many counts were recorded for this clonotype. This chain uses TRBV3-1 with TRBJ2-7; 8 positions match TRBD1. J lost 3 bases, V lost 5 bases, and 12 bases had no gene match. The length of the CDR3 is 16 residues. From germline, CDR1 is LGHDT and CDR2 YNNKEL (reference sequence). CDR3 in DNA: TGTGCCAGCAGCACAGCCCCGGGACAGGACATCTACGAGCAGTACTTC. Amino acid sequence: CASSTAPGQDIYEQYF.

Many counts were recorded for this clonotype. This chain connects TRBV29-1 to TRBJ2-1; no clear D gene. Deletions cut 4 bases from V and 6 bases from J, with 4 bases between. Germline CDR1 reads SQVTM; CDR2 reads ANQGSEA. The CDR3 is 10 residues long. The CDR3 coding sequence is TGCAGCGTTGGGATCAATGAGCAGTTCTTC. Its protein is CSVGINEQFF.

This clonotype was found many times. The chain couples TRBV6-5 to TRBJ2-5, with 9 bases identical to TRBD1. Germline V lookup: CDR1 MNHEY, CDR2 SVGAGI. CDR3 length: 13 amino acids. V shed 6 bases and J 5 bases; nucleotides not matched to a gene: 4. CDR3 sequence (DNA): TGTGCCAGCAGAACAGGGGGCGTTGAGACCCAGTACTTC. It yields the protein CASRTGGVETQYF.

This clonotype was detected only a few times. This rearrangement joins TRBV3-1 to TRBJ1-5, with TRBD1 matching 7 bases. The CDR3 has 16 residues. The germline V gene encodes CDR1 LGHDT and CDR2 YNNKEL (reference sequence). J was trimmed by 6 bases and V by 4 bases; bases with no gene match: 12. CDR3 sequence reads: CASSPSDRVGLQPQHF. The CDR3 DNA follows: TGTGCCAGCAGCCCGTCCGACAGGGTGGGTCTTCAGCCCCAGCATTTT.

This clonotype showed up many times. V is TRBV4-2 and J is TRBJ2-3; TRBD2 is a possible D gene (5 bases). From germline, CDR1 is LGHNA and CDR2 YNFKEQ. This CDR3 comprises 15 residues. The V and J ends lost 0 bases and 6 bases respectively, with 13 bases between them. The CDR3 DNA reads TGTGCCAGCAGCCAAGATCTACTAGTTGCTGATACGCAGTATTTT. Translation: CASSQDLLVADTQYF.

This clonotype was picked up many times. The V gene is TRBV12-3 or TRBV12-4, the J gene TRBJ1-5; the match to TRBD1 covers 9 bases. This CDR3 has 14 amino acids. Unmatched junction bases numbered 5, after V lost 6 bases and J lost 5 bases. The CDR3 coding sequence is TGTGCCAGCAGCAGGACAGGGGATGATCAGCCCCAGCATTTT. Its translation is CASSRTGDDQPQHF.

This clonotype occurred many times. The chain combines TRBV19 with TRBJ2-2; no definite D call. The CDR3 totals 15 residues. Trimming pared 3 bases from V and 2 bases from J, leaving 10 bases between. CDR1 is LNHDA and CDR2 is SQIVND in the germline V gene (reference sequence). The CDR3 bases are TGTGCCAGTAGTATGGGGATCGTAAACACCGGGGAGCTGTTTTTT. The encoded protein is CASSMGIVNTGELFF.

This clonotype was seen ten or more times. The V and J genes are TRBV5-1 and TRBJ1-6, with TRBD1 identical over 7 bases. V lost 4 bases and J lost 10; bases outside the gene matches: 14. In germline, CDR1 is SGHRS, CDR2 YFSETQ. The CDR3 is 16 residues long. CDR3 residues: CASSARQGNVRSPLHF. The CDR3 region has the DNA TGCGCCAGCAGCGCCCGACAGGGAAACGTGAGATCACCCCTCCACTTT.

Many counts were recorded for this clonotype. This sequence joins TRBV10-3 and TRBJ2-7; D call uncertain. Germline-derived CDR1 and CDR2 are ENHRY and SYGVKD. Trimming took 3 bases from V and 2 from J, leaving 5 bases between them. The CDR3 loop spans 12 amino acids. The CDR3 sequence: CAISELTYEQYF. The CDR3 coding sequence is TGTGCCATCAGTGAACTGACCTACGAGCAGTACTTC.

This clonotype came up many times. This chain uses TRBV5-1 with TRBJ2-7; TRBD1 matches at 10 bases. Trimming at V came to 6 bases and at J to 1 base, leaving 7 bases not matched to a gene. This CDR3 has 15 residues. The germline V gene has CDR1 SGHRS and CDR2 YFSETQ. This CDR3 is CASIKGQGESYEQYF. The CDR3 nucleotides read TGCGCCAGCATTAAAGGACAGGGGGAATCCTACGAGCAGTACTTC.

This clonotype was seen at least ten times. The V call is TRBV10-3, the J call TRBJ2-1; 12 bases map to TRBD2. This CDR3 has 15 residues. Germline lookup yields CDR1 ENHRY and CDR2 SYGVKD. V was clipped by 7 bases and J by 2 bases; unmatched bases: 3. The CDR3 here is CAITRLAGAYNEQFF. The CDR3 DNA follows: TGTGCCATCACTAGACTAGCGGGGGCCTACAATGAGCAGTTCTTC.

This clonotype was detected ten times or more. The chain is built from TRBV5-1 and TRBJ2-7; D is perhaps TRBD2 (6 bases). CDR1 SGHRS and CDR2 YFSETQ come from the germline V gene. With 4 bases removed from V and 5 bases from J, the gap between germline ends came to 16 bases. There are 14 residues in the CDR3. The CDR3 nucleotides are TGCGCCAGCAGCCTCGGGACTCCCCCAGACGAGCAGTACTTC. Protein: CASSLGTPPDEQYF.

This clonotype has a count of ten or more. The chain has TRBV5-1 and TRBJ2-1, with D unclear. Per the germline V gene, CDR1 is SGHRS and CDR2 is YFSETQ. The CDR3 is 12 amino acids. V gave up 0 bases and J gave up 8 bases, with 6 bases separating them. In nucleotides, the CDR3 is TGCGCCAGCAGCTTGGGTAGCTATGAGCAGTTCTTC. Translating it yields CASSLGSYEQFF.